Presented here are 12 T cell receptor beta chains from one specimen sequenced in a study of blood T cell repertoires in COVID-19. The table came from immunoSEQ multiplex PCR; TCRdb's copy has only in-frame clones and leaves some out. The sample includes some 290,000 clones, 90% of them seen just once. The sample was peripheral blood. The receptors originated from a woman in her 30s with COVID-19, enrolled during active disease.

The chain combines TRBV5-1 with TRBJ2-1; 12 nucleotides line up with TRBD2. This CDR3 contains 15 residues. The trim removed 3 bases at V and 3 bases at J, leaving 1 base unmatched. In germline, CDR1 is SGHRS, CDR2 YFSETQ. CDR3 in amino acids: CASSWTSGNYNEQFF. In nucleotides, the CDR3 is TGCGCCAGCAGCTGGACTAGCGGGAACTACAATGAGCAGTTCTTC. The variable domain in full, with the rest retrieved from reference TRBV5-1 and TRBJ2-1, is KAGVTQTPRYLIKTRGQQVTLSCSPISGHRSVSWYQQTPGQGLQFLFEYFSETQRNKGNFPGRFSGRQFSNSRSEMNVSTLELGDSALYLCASSWTSGNYNEQFFGPGTRLTVL.

The CDR3 loop is CASSLVRGGNTIYF. The CDR3 DNA follows: TGTGCCAGCAGCTTAGTTCGAGGGGGAAACACCATATATTTT. The chain carries TRBV11-2 and TRBJ1-3; no firm D call. The CDR3 spans 14 residues. The germline V and J ends were trimmed by 1 base and 4 bases, with 8 bases remaining between them. CDR1 is SGHAT and CDR2 is FQNNGV in the germline V gene.

The rearrangement links TRBV7-2 to TRBJ2-7; TRBD2 matches 12 bases. Unmatched junction bases numbered 5, after V lost 5 bases and J lost 3 bases. The germline gives CDR1 SGHTA, CDR2 FQGNSA. The CDR3 spans 15 residues. The CDR3 protein is CASSPRTSGDYEQYF. In DNA, the CDR3 is TGTGCCAGCAGCCCTAGGACTAGCGGGGACTACGAGCAGTACTTC.

The J gene is TRBJ1-1, the V gene TRBV6-6, with D tentatively TRBD1 (6 bases). Germline V gene data show CDR1 as MNHNY and CDR2 as SVGAGI (reference sequence). The CDR3 totals 13 residues. V was clipped by 5 bases and J by 11 bases, with 18 bases between them. The CDR3 sequence is CASSTTGQIEAFF. The CDR3 DNA is TGTGCCAGCAGTACTACCGGACAGATTGAGGCTTTCTTT.

This clone was found many times. The genes are TRBV30 and TRBJ1-1; D unresolved. The V end lost 0 bases, the J end lost 4 bases, and 12 bases lay between the germline ends. This CDR3 spans 14 amino acids. Per germline, CDR1 GTSNPN and CDR2 SVGIG (reference sequence). CDR3 in amino acids: CAWSVGGGLTEAFF. Written as DNA, the CDR3 is TGTGCCTGGAGTGTAGGAGGTGGACTCACTGAAGCTTTCTTT.

This chain connects TRBV5-1 to TRBJ2-5, with D perhaps TRBD2 (5 bases). The CDR3 runs 13 residues. The V gene lost 5 bases and the J gene lost 5 bases, with 13 bases spanning the gap. Per the germline V gene, CDR1 is SGHRS and CDR2 is YFSETQ. The DNA for the CDR3 is TGCGCCAGCAGGCCGGGAAGTTGGGAGACCCAGTACTTC. As protein: CASRPGSWETQYF.

The chain recombines TRBV7-8 with TRBJ2-7; 7 nucleotides align to TRBD2. V lost 1 base and J lost 3; bases outside the gene matches: 15. Germline V CDR1 and CDR2: SGHVS, FQNEAQ. The CDR3 is 18 amino acids. CDR3 sequence: CASSLDSGTTGLLYEQYF. CDR3 DNA: TGTGCCAGCAGCTTAGACTCCGGGACTACCGGACTACTCTACGAGCAGTACTTC.

As concerns this clone: Other DNA sequences within the sample encode an identical CDR3. The gene calls are TRBV5-1 and TRBJ2-3, with D perhaps TRBD2 (6 bases). CDR3 length: 14 residues. V gave up 0 bases and J gave up 6 bases, with 11 bases separating them. Per germline, CDR1 SGHRS and CDR2 YFSETQ. This chain's CDR3 is CASSLAGGPDTQYF. CDR3 bases: TGCGCCAGCAGCTTGGCCGGGGGTCCCGATACGCAGTATTTT.

The rearrangement links TRBV19 to TRBJ1-1; D is ambiguous. CDR1 and CDR2 from the germline V gene are LNHDA and SQIVND (reference sequence). The CDR3 has 13 residues. The V and J ends lost 9 bases and 5 bases respectively, with 16 bases between them. CDR3 sequence reads: CASRPRVGTEAFF. CDR3 DNA: TGTGCCAGCAGACCCCGGGTGGGTACTGAAGCTTTCTTT.

This chain links TRBV18 with TRBJ1-1; 9 nucleotides line up with TRBD1. Germline CDR1 is KGHSH and CDR2 is LQKENI. This CDR3 has 16 amino acids. V trimming: 3 bases; J trimming: 0 bases; junction bases outside the gene matches: 5. Here the CDR3 DNA reads TGTGCCAGCTCACCTTCACAGGGGGCGATGAACACTGAAGCTTTCTTT. Residues: CASSPSQGAMNTEAFF. Full variable domain (rest looked up from reference TRBV18 and TRBJ1-1): NAGVMQNPRHLVRRRGQEARLRCSPMKGHSHVYWYRQLPEEGLKFMVYLQKENIIDESGMPKERFSAEFPKEGPSILRIQQVVRGDSAAYFCASSPSQGAMNTEAFFGQGTRLTVV.

The rearrangement links TRBV19 to TRBJ2-2; D is possibly TRBD1 (6 bases). Germline V gene lookup returns CDR1 LNHDA and CDR2 SQIVND (reference sequence). There are 14 residues in the CDR3. Trimming stripped 7 bases from V and 6 bases from J, with 15 bases between. The CDR3 DNA sequence: TGTGCCAGTATACTCCGAGGGGGACCCGGGGAGCTGTTTTTT. Protein: CASILRGGPGELFF.

This sequence joins TRBV6-5 and TRBJ1-1; TRBD1 agrees at 7 bases. The CDR3 covers 15 residues. The V gene end was trimmed by 7 bases and the J gene end by 5 bases; junction bases not matched to a gene: 13. The germline CDR1 and CDR2 sequences are MNHEY and SVGAGI. DNA of the CDR3: TGTGCCAGCACCGTAATGACAGGGAAGGGGACTGAAGCTTTCTTT. This translates into CASTVMTGKGTEAFF.